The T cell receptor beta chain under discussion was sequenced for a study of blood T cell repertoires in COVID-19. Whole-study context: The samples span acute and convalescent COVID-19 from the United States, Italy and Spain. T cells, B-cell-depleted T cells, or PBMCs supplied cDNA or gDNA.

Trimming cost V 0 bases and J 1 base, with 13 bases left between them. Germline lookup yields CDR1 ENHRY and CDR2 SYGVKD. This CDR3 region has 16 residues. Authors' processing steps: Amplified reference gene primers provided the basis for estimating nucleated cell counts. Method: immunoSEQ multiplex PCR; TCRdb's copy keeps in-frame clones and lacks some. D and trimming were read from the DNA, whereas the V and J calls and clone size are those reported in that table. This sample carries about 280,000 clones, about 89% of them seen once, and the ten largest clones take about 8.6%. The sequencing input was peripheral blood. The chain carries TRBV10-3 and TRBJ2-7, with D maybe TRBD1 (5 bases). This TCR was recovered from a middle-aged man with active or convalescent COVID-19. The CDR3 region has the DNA TGTGCCATCAGTGAGTCTGCTGGGGCCTGGTCCTACGAGCAGTACTTC. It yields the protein CAISESAGAWSYEQYF.